One and the same sample provided the 25 T cell receptor beta chains below, sequenced in a study of cytomegalovirus exposure and HLA in healthy donors. Use of 60 Vbeta and 13 Jbeta primers characterized the PCR. The table came from immunoSEQ multiplex PCR; TCRdb's copy has only in-frame clones and leaves some out. The sample yields about 130,000 clones, around 73% seen once. The sequenced sample consisted of PBMCs. The receptors stem from a female donor in good health and CMV-seronegative.

This clone was recorded only once. The chain recombines TRBV30 with TRBJ2-7, with D tentatively TRBD2 (5 bases). The CDR3 length is 15 residues. Between the trimmed V and J ends, which lost 0 bases and 2 bases, there was a span of 14 bases. Germline loops: CDR1 GTSNPN, CDR2 SVGIG (reference sequence). The CDR3 nucleotides are TGTGCCTGGAGTGTACTAGGGCGGAATACCTACGAGCAGTACTTC. Protein sequence: CAWSVLGRNTYEQYF.

V and J are TRBV2 and TRBJ1-2, with D hard to call. Trimming cost V 3 bases and J 6 bases, with 14 bases left between them. The germline CDR1 and CDR2 sequences are SNHLY and FYNNEI. This CDR3 has 14 residues. The CDR3 region is CASSDSVALDGYTF. As DNA, the CDR3 is TGTGCCAGCAGTGATTCGGTCGCTCTGGATGGCTACACCTTC.

This clone has just one count. J is TRBJ1-1 and V is TRBV13; TRBD1 agrees at 7 bases. Trimming cost V 5 bases and J 0 bases; bases outside gene matches: 3. This CDR3 spans 14 amino acids. CDR1 and CDR2 from the germline V gene are PRHDT and FYEKMQ (reference sequence). CDR3 DNA: TGTGCCAGCAGCCCGGGACAGATGAACACTGAAGCTTTCTTT. This sequence encodes CASSPGQMNTEAFF.

This sequence joins TRBV9 and TRBJ1-4, with D perhaps TRBD1 (6 bases). Germline-derived CDR1 and CDR2 are SGDLS and YYNGEE. Trimming left V 3 bases short and J 0 bases short, with 9 bases between. The CDR3 contains 15 residues. CDR3: CASSAQGATNEKLFF. In nucleotides, the CDR3 is TGTGCCAGCAGCGCACAGGGAGCAACTAATGAAAAACTGTTTTTT.

The chain employs TRBV9 and TRBJ1-1, with 8 bases aligning to TRBD1. The CDR3 is made up of 14 amino acids. The J segment lost 5 bases and the V segment lost 4 bases, leaving 7 bases of the junction unmatched. CDR1 is SGDLS, CDR2 YYNGEE, per germline. DNA for the CDR3: TGTGCCAGCAGCCCGCAGGGGGCGGGTACTGAAGCTTTCTTT. Its protein product is CASSPQGAGTEAFF.

The chain has TRBV5-4 and TRBJ1-1; 9 positions match TRBD1. J lost 1 base, V lost 4 bases, and 8 bases had no gene match. The CDR3 has 16 amino acids. Germline V gives CDR1 SGHNT, CDR2 YYREEE (reference sequence). The CDR3 nucleotides read TGTGCCAGCAGCACCAAATGGACAGGGGAGAACACTGAAGCTTTCTTT. It is translated as CASSTKWTGENTEAFF.

This clone was seen more than once but under ten times. The rearrangement joins TRBV15 to TRBJ1-2; 12 positions match TRBD1. The germline V gene encodes CDR1 LNHNV and CDR2 YYDKDF (reference sequence). This CDR3 has 23 amino acids. J lost 4 bases, V lost 2 bases, and 26 bases had no gene match. The CDR3 bases are TGTGCCACCAGCAGATCCTTGGGGGGACAGGGGGCGGCCATAGGAGTTCAGTTCTATGGCTACACCTTC. Translated, it gives CATSRSLGGQGAAIGVQFYGYTF. Filled out from reference TRBV15 and TRBJ1-2, the complete variable domain reads DAMVIQNPRYQVTQFGKPVTLSCSQTLNHNVMYWYQQKSSQAPKLLFHYYDKDFNNEADTPDNFQSRRPNTSFCFLDIRSPGLGDTAMYLCATSRSLGGQGAAIGVQFYGYTFGSGTRLTVV.

J is TRBJ2-3 and V is TRBV6-5; 10 nucleotides agree with TRBD2. The V gene's germline CDR1 is MNHEY and CDR2 SVGAGI. V was pared by 2 bases and J by 5 bases, with 7 bases of the junction left unmatched. CDR3 length: 16 residues. The CDR3, as DNA: TGTGCCAGCAGTTACGACGAGCGGGAGGGTGAAGATACGCAGTATTTT. Protein sequence: CASSYDEREGEDTQYF.

The V and J genes are TRBV4-1 and TRBJ1-5, with 9 bases identical to TRBD1. The CDR3 covers 15 residues. The germline V gene has CDR1 MGHRA and CDR2 YSYEKL. Trimming removed 4 bases from V and 11 bases from J; junction bases left unmatched: 12. The CDR3 spells CASSPGQGPYRAQHF. As DNA, the CDR3 is TGCGCCAGCAGCCCCGGACAGGGGCCCTATAGGGCCCAGCATTTT.

The chain is built from TRBV27 and TRBJ1-5; D is unclear. The CDR3 totals 13 residues. The germline V and J ends were trimmed by 8 bases and 7 bases, with 15 bases remaining between them. Germline CDR1 reads MNHEY; CDR2 reads SMNVEV (reference sequence). Here the CDR3 reads CASSSPGRQPQHF. Here the CDR3 DNA reads TGTGCCAGCTCGAGTCCGGGTCGCCAGCCCCAGCATTTT.

The chain carries TRBV19 and TRBJ2-7, with 8 positions matching TRBD2. Per the germline V gene, CDR1 is LNHDA and CDR2 is SQIVND (reference sequence). Trimming at V came to 5 bases and at J to 1 base, leaving 7 bases not matched to a gene. The CDR3 length is 15 residues. The CDR3 protein is CASSGRAGGSYEQYF. CDR3 sequence (DNA): TGTGCCAGTAGTGGAAGGGCGGGAGGTTCCTACGAGCAGTACTTC.

This clone was picked up one time. This chain links TRBV2 with TRBJ2-7; maybe TRBD1 (5 bases). Germline CDR1 and CDR2: SNHLY and FYNNEI. V dropped 3 bases and J dropped 3 bases, with 12 bases sitting between them. The CDR3 sequence is 14 residues long. CDR3 amino acids: CASSDLRAYYEQYF. The CDR3 DNA sequence: TGTGCCAGCAGTGACCTCAGGGCTTACTACGAGCAGTACTTC.

The genes are TRBV4-2 and TRBJ2-4, with a tentative D call TRBD1 (8 bases). The CDR3 runs 16 residues. Per the germline V gene, CDR1 is LGHNA and CDR2 is YNFKEQ. The V end lost 4 bases, the J end lost 3 bases, and 16 bases lay between the germline ends. The CDR3 coding sequence is TGTGCCAGCAGCCGCGCACAGGGGGAGGGCAAAAACATTCAGTACTTC. As protein: CASSRAQGEGKNIQYF.

The chain carries TRBV7-9 and TRBJ2-7; D is ambiguous. Germline CDR1 is SEHNR and CDR2 is FQNEAQ (reference sequence). V was trimmed by 4 bases and J by 1 base, leaving 8 bases between them. CDR3 length equals 13 residues. CDR3 in DNA: TGTGCCAGCAGCTCGGCAGCGTCCTACGAGCAGTACTTC. The encoded protein is CASSSAASYEQYF.

This clone was observed a handful of times. The chain carries TRBV28 and TRBJ2-5; 10 positions agree with TRBD2. Looked up from germline, CDR1 is MDHEN and CDR2 is SYDVKM. The J segment lost 5 bases and the V segment lost 11 bases, leaving 14 bases of the junction unmatched. The CDR3 covers 15 residues. CDR3: CAAVPGGTSDETQYF. As DNA, the CDR3 is TGTGCCGCGGTACCCGGGGGGACTAGCGACGAGACCCAGTACTTC.

In the case of this clone: The sample carries other DNA sequences with the same CDR3. V usage is TRBV9 and J usage is TRBJ1-1; D perhaps matches TRBD1 (6 bases). The germline gives CDR1 SGDLS, CDR2 YYNGEE. Between the trimmed V and J ends, which lost 3 bases and 4 bases, there was a span of 10 bases. The CDR3 runs 13 residues. CDR3 protein: CASSATGSTEAFF. For the CDR3, the DNA is TGTGCCAGCAGCGCCACAGGGTCCACTGAAGCTTTCTTT.

The V call is TRBV9, the J call TRBJ2-3, with 10 positions matching TRBD2. There are 16 residues in the CDR3. CDR1 and CDR2 from the germline V gene are SGDLS and YYNGEE. Trimming at V came to 0 bases and at J to 6 bases, leaving 7 bases not matched to a gene. This chain's CDR3 is CASSVDSGRAADTQYF. The CDR3, as DNA: TGTGCCAGCAGCGTAGACAGCGGGAGGGCCGCCGATACGCAGTATTTT.

In its sample, this clone was seen a few times. Other DNA sequences in the sample encode the same CDR3. V usage is TRBV29-1 and J usage is TRBJ2-1; tentatively, D is TRBD1 (6 bases). Trimming pared 2 bases from V and 3 bases from J, leaving 8 bases between. Germline CDR1 reads SQVTM; CDR2 reads ANQGSEA. The CDR3 runs to 13 residues. Written as DNA, the CDR3 is TGCAGCGTTGAAAGGACAGACTACAATGAGCAGTTCTTC. It is translated as CSVERTDYNEQFF.

The genes are TRBV7-2 and TRBJ1-3; a weak D match, TRBD1 (6 bases). Germline V gives CDR1 SGHTA, CDR2 FQGNSA. This CDR3 region has 15 residues. V was trimmed by 4 bases and J by 7 bases, leaving 17 bases between them. CDR3: CASSWTGAQGNTIYF. Written as DNA, the CDR3 is TGTGCCAGCAGCTGGACCGGGGCTCAGGGGAACACCATATATTTT.

This chain connects TRBV11-2 to TRBJ1-4, with D uncertain. Trimming stripped 1 base from V and 1 base from J, with 4 bases between. Germline-derived CDR1 and CDR2 are SGHAT and FQNNGV. The CDR3 is 14 amino acids. Here the CDR3 DNA reads TGTGCCAGCAGCTTAGCCCGAACTAATGAAAAACTGTTTTTT. This codes for CASSLARTNEKLFF. The full variable domain, rest sourced from reference TRBV11-2 and TRBJ1-4, is EAGVAQSPRYKIIEKRQSVAFWCNPISGHATLYWYQQILGQGPKLLIQFQNNGVVDDSQLPKDRFSAERLKGVDSTLKIQPAKLEDSAVYLCASSLARTNEKLFFGSGTQLSVL.

V is TRBV5-4 and J is TRBJ1-1; the match to TRBD1 covers 7 bases. CDR3 size: 14 residues. The germline V gene encodes CDR1 SGHNT and CDR2 YYREEE (reference sequence). V was pared by 4 bases and J by 3 bases, with 6 bases of the junction left unmatched. CDR3 DNA: TGTGCCAGCAGCCTCCGACAGGGTGACACTGAAGCTTTCTTT. This translates into CASSLRQGDTEAFF. The whole variable domain, filled in from reference TRBV5-4 and TRBJ1-1, reads ETGVTQSPTHLIKTRGQQVTLRCSSQSGHNTVSWYQQALGQGPQFIFQYYREEENGRGNFPPRFSGLQFPNYSSELNVNALELDDSALYLCASSLRQGDTEAFFGQGTRLTVV.

The genes are TRBV28 and TRBJ1-5; 8 bases align to TRBD1. Germline V gene lookup returns CDR1 MDHEN and CDR2 SYDVKM. The junction had 9 bases not matched to a gene; V was cut back by 5 bases and J by 6 bases. The CDR3 has 15 residues. The CDR3 region is CASSGGQGRAQPQHF. The CDR3 DNA is TGTGCCAGCAGTGGCGGACAGGGCAGGGCTCAGCCCCAGCATTTT.

The chain has TRBV7-3 and TRBJ1-1; 8 bases agree with TRBD1. With V trimmed by 4 bases and J by 5 bases, 6 bases remained unmatched. The CDR3 runs to 14 residues. The germline gives CDR1 SGHTA, CDR2 FQGTGA. The CDR3 sequence: CASSSGGALTEAFF. CDR3 in DNA: TGTGCCAGCAGCTCAGGGGGCGCGTTAACTGAAGCTTTCTTT.

This chain's CDR3 is CASSEALWRVSNQPQHF. CDR3 DNA sequence: TGTGCCAGCAGTGAAGCGCTTTGGCGGGTTAGCAATCAGCCCCAGCATTTT. This sequence joins TRBV6-1 and TRBJ1-5, with unresolved D. The CDR3 length is 17 residues. The V gene lost 0 bases and the J gene lost 0 bases, with 12 bases spanning the gap. Germline V gene lookup returns CDR1 MNHNS and CDR2 SASEGT.

This chain links TRBV5-1 with TRBJ2-1; 16 bases line up with TRBD2. Trimming at V came to 4 bases and at J to 0 bases, leaving 4 bases not matched to a gene. Per germline, CDR1 SGHRS and CDR2 YFSETQ. The CDR3 covers 18 residues. The CDR3 loop is CASSIGTSGRASYNEQFF. Here the CDR3 DNA reads TGCGCCAGCAGCATCGGGACTAGCGGGAGGGCCTCCTACAATGAGCAGTTCTTC.